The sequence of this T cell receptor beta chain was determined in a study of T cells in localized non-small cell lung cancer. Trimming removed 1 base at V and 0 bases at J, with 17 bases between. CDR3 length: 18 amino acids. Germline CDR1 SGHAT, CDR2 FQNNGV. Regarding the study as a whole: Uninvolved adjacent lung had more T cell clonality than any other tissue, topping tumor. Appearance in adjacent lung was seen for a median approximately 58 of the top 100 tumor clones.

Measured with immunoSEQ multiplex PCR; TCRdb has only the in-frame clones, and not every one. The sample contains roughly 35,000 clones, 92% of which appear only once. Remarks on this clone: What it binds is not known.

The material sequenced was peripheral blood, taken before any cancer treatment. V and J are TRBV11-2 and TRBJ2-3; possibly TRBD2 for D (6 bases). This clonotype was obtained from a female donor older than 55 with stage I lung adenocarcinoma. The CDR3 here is CASSLGPPAGRSTDTQYF. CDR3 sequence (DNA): TGTGCCAGCAGCTTAGGGCCACCGGCGGGGAGAAGCACAGATACGCAGTATTTT. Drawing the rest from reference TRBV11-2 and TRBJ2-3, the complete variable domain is EAGVAQSPRYKIIEKRQSVAFWCNPISGHATLYWYQQILGQGPKLLIQFQNNGVVDDSQLPKDRFSAERLKGVDSTLKIQPAKLEDSAVYLCASSLGPPAGRSTDTQYFGPGTRLTVL.